This TCR beta chain was obtained from a study of beta chain features in type 1 diabetes. Germline CDR1 reads SGHAT; CDR2 reads FQNNGV. CDR3 length: 15 residues. V dropped 0 bases and J dropped 6 bases, with 12 bases sitting between them. This clone was picked up a small number of times. What it binds is not known. Study findings and constraints: Across all four CD4+ subsets, people with type 1 diabetes showed modestly shorter TCRB CDR3s. The question left open here concerned HLA type influencing TCRB rearrangement. Researchers caution that PCR might favor shorter templates, equally among patients and controls.

Sequenced material consisted of expressed TCRB transcripts (all of the isolated RNA was reverse transcribed). Generated by immunoSEQ multiplex PCR, the TCRdb table keeps only in-frame clones and is missing some. The sample has under 850,000 clones, roughly 12% seen once; the top ten hold 0.022%. The material sequenced was naive CD4+ T cells from blood. This clonotype was sampled from a man younger than 30 with type 1 diabetes. The chain links TRBV11-2 to TRBJ2-1; D call uncertain. The CDR3 DNA follows: TGTGCCAGCAGCTTAGACAGCAGCCTACTCAATGAGCAGTTCTTC. Protein sequence: CASSLDSSLLNEQFF.